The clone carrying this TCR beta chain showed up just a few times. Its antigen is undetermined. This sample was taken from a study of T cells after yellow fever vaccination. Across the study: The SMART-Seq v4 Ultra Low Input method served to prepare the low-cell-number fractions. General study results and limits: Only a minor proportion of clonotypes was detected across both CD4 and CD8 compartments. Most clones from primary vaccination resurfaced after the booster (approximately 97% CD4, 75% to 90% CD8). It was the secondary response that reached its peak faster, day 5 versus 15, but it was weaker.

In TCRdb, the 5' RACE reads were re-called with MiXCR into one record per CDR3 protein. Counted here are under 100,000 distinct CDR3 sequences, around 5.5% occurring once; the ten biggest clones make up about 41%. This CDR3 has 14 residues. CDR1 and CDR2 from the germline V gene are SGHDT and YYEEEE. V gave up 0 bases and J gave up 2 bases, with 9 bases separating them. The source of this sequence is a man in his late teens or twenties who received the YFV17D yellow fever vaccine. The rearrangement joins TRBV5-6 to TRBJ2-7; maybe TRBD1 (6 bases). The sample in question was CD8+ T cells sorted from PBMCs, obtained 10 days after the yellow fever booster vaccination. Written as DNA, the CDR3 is TGTGCCAGCAGCTTGGTGGGGGCAGCCTACGAGCAGTACTTC. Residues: CASSLVGAAYEQYF. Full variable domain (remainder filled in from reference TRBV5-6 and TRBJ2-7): DAGVTQSPTHLIKTRGQQVTLRCSPKSGHDTVSWYQQALGQGPQFIFQYYEEEERQRGNFPDRFSGHQFPNYSSELNVNALLLGDSALYLCASSLVGAAYEQYFGPGTRLTVT.